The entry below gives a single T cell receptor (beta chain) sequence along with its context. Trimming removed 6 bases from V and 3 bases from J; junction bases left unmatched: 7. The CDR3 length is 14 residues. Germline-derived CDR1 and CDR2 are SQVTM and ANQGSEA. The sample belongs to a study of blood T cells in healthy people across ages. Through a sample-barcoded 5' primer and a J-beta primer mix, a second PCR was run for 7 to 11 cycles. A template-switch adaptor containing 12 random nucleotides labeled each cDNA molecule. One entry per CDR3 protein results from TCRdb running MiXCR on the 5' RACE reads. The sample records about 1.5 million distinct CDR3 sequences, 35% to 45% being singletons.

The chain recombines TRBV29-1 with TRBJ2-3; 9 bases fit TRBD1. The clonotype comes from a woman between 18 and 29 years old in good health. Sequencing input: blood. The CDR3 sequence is CSVFPGQGTDTQYF. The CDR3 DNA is TGCAGCGTCTTCCCGGGACAGGGTACAGATACGCAGTATTTT.